The 7 T cell receptor beta chains listed next were all sequenced from one sample in a study of human versus mouse CDR3 diversity and MHC coevolution. Only in-frame clones appear in the TCRdb table, and some are missing; sequencing was by immunoSEQ multiplex PCR. The sample holds roughly 81,000 clones, 80% to 95% seen once. Specimen: naive CD4+ T cells from blood. Specified subset: CD45RO-negative CD62L-positive naive CD4 T cells. Source of these receptors: a person between 25 and 69 years old in good health.

The chain employs TRBV19 and TRBJ2-4; 15 nucleotides line up with TRBD2. J was trimmed by 0 bases and V by 5 bases; bases with no gene match: 11. The V gene's germline CDR1 is LNHDA and CDR2 SQIVND (reference sequence). The CDR3 consists of 20 residues. CDR3 coding DNA: TGTGCCAGTAGTTTGGTTCCGGGACTAGCGGGAGGCCCAGCCAAAAACATTCAGTACTTC. It specifies CASSLVPGLAGGPAKNIQYF.

The chain couples TRBV19 to TRBJ2-7; 7 positions match TRBD2. The germline CDR1 and CDR2 sequences are LNHDA and SQIVND (reference sequence). The CDR3 spans 14 residues. V was pared by 1 base and J by 6 bases, with 6 bases of the junction left unmatched. CDR3: CASSIVGLGGEQYF. The CDR3 DNA is TGTGCCAGTAGTATAGTAGGACTAGGAGGCGAGCAGTACTTC.

The chain joins TRBV19 to TRBJ1-5, with 7 bases that match TRBD1. CDR3 length: 12 residues. Per the germline V gene, CDR1 is LNHDA and CDR2 is SQIVND (reference sequence). The V segment lost 9 bases and the J segment 5 bases; nucleotides outside the gene matches: 4. The DNA of the CDR3 is TGTGCCAGCGGACAGGCTTATCAGCCCCAGCATTTT. It translates to CASGQAYQPQHF.

The CDR3 spells CATSGRETQYF. The CDR3 bases are TGTGCCACAAGCGGGAGAGAGACCCAGTACTTC. The V gene is TRBV6-6, the J gene TRBJ2-5, with 8 bases identical to TRBD2. The junction had 2 bases not matched to a gene; V was cut back by 10 bases and J by 4 bases. This CDR3 spans 11 amino acids. Germline loops: CDR1 MNHNY, CDR2 SVGAGI (reference sequence).

This rearrangement joins TRBV5-4 to TRBJ1-2; D may be TRBD1 (6 bases). The ends were cut back, 0 bases at V and 4 bases at J, with 10 bases in the middle. The CDR3 runs 14 residues. Germline V CDR1 and CDR2: SGHNT, YYREEE (reference sequence). The DNA for the CDR3 is TGTGCCAGCAGCTTGGAGGACAGAAGCTATGGCTACACCTTC. Translation gives CASSLEDRSYGYTF.

The CDR3 DNA is TGTGCCAGTAGCCCTAGGAATAGCAATCAGCCCCAGCATTTT. Translated, it gives CASSPRNSNQPQHF. The chain is built from TRBV19 and TRBJ1-5; D unclear. V lost 6 bases and J lost 0, with 9 bases in between. The CDR3 totals 14 residues. Germline loops: CDR1 LNHDA, CDR2 SQIVND (reference sequence).

This chain connects TRBV12-5 to TRBJ1-1; 8 nucleotides match TRBD1. Germline CDR1 reads LGHNT; CDR2 reads FRNRAP. This CDR3 region has 14 residues. J gave up 9 bases and V 2 bases, and 8 bases lay outside the gene matches. In nucleotides, the CDR3 is TGTGCTAGTGGTTTGCCGACAGGGGATTTGAAAGCTTTCTTT. This encodes CASGLPTGDLKAFF.